What follows describes a single T cell receptor beta chain. Repertoires were generated with immunoSEQ multiplex PCR, while TCRdb's copy carries only in-frame clones and drops some. This sample carries approximately 50,000 clones, over 75% of them seen once, and the ten largest clones take around 5%. The data derive from a study of glioma-infiltrating T cells after dendritic cell vaccination. Time point indicated: after dendritic cell vaccination, including at tumor progression/relapse. CDR3 length equals 13 residues. The V and J ends lost 7 bases and 5 bases, in that order; junction bases with no gene match: 3. Germline CDR1 reads ENHRY; CDR2 reads SYGVKD.

The chain has TRBV10-3 and TRBJ1-4; 8 bases are a match to TRBD1. The sample consisted of blood, taken after dendritic cell vaccination. This TCR was recovered from a human donor with glioblastoma. This chain's CDR3 is CAIKGQENEKLFF. The CDR3, as DNA: TGTGCCATCAAGGGACAGGAGAATGAAAAACTGTTTTTT.